What follows is one T cell receptor (beta chain) and its context. This table comes from immunoSEQ multiplex PCR, and its TCRdb copy is limited to in-frame clones, with some not included. The sample shows around 60,000 clones, around 75% of them seen only once. These data belong to a study of T cell clones after liver transplantation. Per the germline V gene, CDR1 is LGHNA and CDR2 is YNFKEQ. This CDR3 region has 15 residues. V was pared by 0 bases and J by 7 bases, with 7 bases of the junction left unmatched. Material: CD4+ T cells from blood, obtained before liver transplant. This chain links TRBV4-2 with TRBJ1-1; 8 bases are shared with TRBD1. The TCR was taken from a human donor who received a liver transplant. Here the CDR3 DNA reads TGTGCCAGCAGCCAAGATAGGTACAGGGGGATTGAAGCTTTCTTT. This translates into CASSQDRYRGIEAFF.